Listed below are T cell receptor beta chains from one sample, sequenced in a study of cytomegalovirus exposure and HLA in healthy donors. Measured with immunoSEQ multiplex PCR; TCRdb has only the in-frame clones, and not every one. The data show 150,000 to 200,000 clones, with approximately 78% seen just once and more than 0.9% held by the top ten. The sequenced sample consisted of PBMCs. These receptors originate from a girl aged 2 to 9 in good health and CMV-seropositive. Both conserved end residues are part of each CDR3. A D gene is named only where the DNA matches it firmly. Where a row states a size, it is once, few, many or the class of an expanded clone; other rows omit it.

j_gene: TRBJ1-1; abundance: once; v_gene: TRBV7-9; d_gene: .; CDR3nt: TGTGCCAGCAGCTTAGTGGCAACAAACACTGAAGCTTTCTTT; CDR3aa: CASSLVATNTEAFF
j_gene: TRBJ1-5; abundance: .; v_gene: TRBV5-6; d_gene: TRBD1; CDR3nt: TGTGCCAGCAGCTTGCCTAGAGACAGGGGGTGTCAGCCCCAGCATTTT; CDR3aa: CASSLPRDRGCQPQHF
j_gene: TRBJ2-3; abundance: few; v_gene: TRBV6-1; d_gene: .; CDR3nt: TGTGCCAGCAGTGGGGGGGGGCCCACAGATACGCAGTATTTT; CDR3aa: CASSGGGPTDTQYF
j_gene: TRBJ2-6; abundance: .; v_gene: TRBV27; d_gene: .; CDR3nt: TGTGCCAGCAGTCCCCAAGGGCGGGGATCTGGGGCCAACGTCCTGACTTTC; CDR3aa: CASSPQGRGSGANVLTF
j_gene: TRBJ2-2; abundance: .; v_gene: TRBV19; d_gene: .; CDR3nt: TGTGCCAGTAGGTTAGCCGGGGAGCTGTTTTTT; CDR3aa: CASRLAGELFF
j_gene: TRBJ2-3; abundance: .; v_gene: TRBV10-3; d_gene: .; CDR3nt: TGTGCCATCTCTGTCACAGATACGCAGTATTTT; CDR3aa: CAISVTDTQYF
j_gene: TRBJ2-1; abundance: once; v_gene: TRBV5-3; d_gene: .; CDR3nt: TGTGCCAGAAGGGCGACCGGGACTGGATACAATGAGCAGTTCTTC; CDR3aa: CARRATGTGYNEQFF
j_gene: TRBJ2-3; abundance: .; v_gene: TRBV28; d_gene: TRBD2; CDR3nt: TGTGCCAGCCAACCTTTCTCGACTAGCGCAGATACGCAGTATTTT; CDR3aa: CASQPFSTSADTQYF
j_gene: TRBJ1-1; abundance: few; v_gene: TRBV28; d_gene: TRBD1; CDR3nt: TGTGCGACGGAGGGGGCTGGCGCGGCTTTCTTT; CDR3aa: CATEGAGAAFF
j_gene: TRBJ2-1; abundance: .; v_gene: TRBV4-1; d_gene: TRBD2; CDR3nt: TGCGCCAGCAGCCTTTTTCCAGCGGGAGTGAGGGACAATGAGCAGTTCTTC; CDR3aa: CASSLFPAGVRDNEQFF
j_gene: TRBJ2-5; abundance: .; v_gene: TRBV28; d_gene: TRBD1; CDR3nt: TGTGCCAGCAGTCTGGACAGGGGTCAAGAGACCCAGTACTTC; CDR3aa: CASSLDRGQETQYF
j_gene: TRBJ2-7; abundance: once; v_gene: TRBV27; d_gene: TRBD1; CDR3nt: TGTGCCAGCAGTTCCTACAGGGGACAATACGAGCAGTACTTC; CDR3aa: CASSSYRGQYEQYF
j_gene: TRBJ1-4; abundance: .; v_gene: TRBV19; d_gene: TRBD1; CDR3nt: TGTGCCAGTAGCTATTCGGGACAGGGGATGGAAAAACTGTTTTTT; CDR3aa: CASSYSGQGMEKLFF
j_gene: TRBJ1-6; abundance: .; v_gene: TRBV30; d_gene: .; CDR3nt: TGTGCCTGGAGGACGGGGGGGTTCTATAATTCACCCCTCCACTTT; CDR3aa: CAWRTGGFYNSPLHF
j_gene: TRBJ1-1; abundance: .; v_gene: TRBV7-9; d_gene: TRBD1; CDR3nt: TGTGCCAGCAGCATACAGGGGTTCAACACTGAAGCTTTCTTT; CDR3aa: CASSIQGFNTEAFF
j_gene: TRBJ2-4; abundance: .; v_gene: TRBV7-9; d_gene: .; CDR3nt: TGTGCCAGCAGCTTGGAGGGGGCCAAAAACATTCAGTACTTC; CDR3aa: CASSLEGAKNIQYF
j_gene: TRBJ1-5; abundance: once; v_gene: TRBV5-4; d_gene: .; CDR3nt: TGTGCCAGCAGCTTGGAAGTCTTCGGGGCCCAGCATTTT; CDR3aa: CASSLEVFGAQHF
j_gene: TRBJ2-7; abundance: .; v_gene: TRBV5-5; d_gene: .; CDR3nt: TGTGCCAGCAGCCTCTACACAGGGACCCACTCCTACGAGCAGTACTTC; CDR3aa: CASSLYTGTHSYEQYF
j_gene: TRBJ1-2; abundance: few; v_gene: TRBV30; d_gene: TRBD1; CDR3nt: TGTGCCTGGAGTAATTCTATCGGGACAGGCGATGGCTACACCTTC; CDR3aa: CAWSNSIGTGDGYTF
j_gene: TRBJ1-1; abundance: .; v_gene: TRBV5-5; d_gene: .; CDR3nt: TGTGCCAGCAGCTGGGGGGGGCAGGAGACTGAAGCTTTCTTT; CDR3aa: CASSWGGQETEAFF
j_gene: TRBJ2-7; abundance: .; v_gene: TRBV29-1; d_gene: TRBD1; CDR3nt: TGCAGCGTCACTCCTATGACAGGGGCTCTATACGAGCAGTACTTC; CDR3aa: CSVTPMTGALYEQYF
j_gene: TRBJ2-3; abundance: .; v_gene: TRBV2; d_gene: .; CDR3nt: TGTGCCAGCGGCCCTAGCGGCACAGATACGCAGTATTTT; CDR3aa: CASGPSGTDTQYF
j_gene: TRBJ1-3; abundance: .; v_gene: TRBV5-1; d_gene: .; CDR3nt: TGCGCCAGCAGCACAGGCTCTGGAAACACCATATATTTT; CDR3aa: CASSTGSGNTIYF
j_gene: TRBJ1-1; abundance: .; v_gene: TRBV28; d_gene: TRBD1; CDR3nt: TGTGCCAGCAGTTTAAAACGGACAGGGAAGACGAACACTGAAGCTTTCTTT; CDR3aa: CASSLKRTGKTNTEAFF
j_gene: TRBJ2-4; abundance: .; v_gene: TRBV4-1; d_gene: TRBD2; CDR3nt: TGCGCCAGCAGCCAAGGGACTAGTTACCACATTCAGTACTTC; CDR3aa: CASSQGTSYHIQYF
j_gene: TRBJ2-2; abundance: once; v_gene: TRBV4-2; d_gene: .; CDR3nt: TGTGCCAGCAGCCCCTGGACAGTCACCGGGGAGCTGTTTTTT; CDR3aa: CASSPWTVTGELFF
j_gene: TRBJ2-1; abundance: .; v_gene: TRBV4-1; d_gene: TRBD2; CDR3nt: TGCGCCAGCAGCCAAGACGGAGCGGGAGGGAATGAGCAGTTCTTC; CDR3aa: CASSQDGAGGNEQFF
j_gene: TRBJ1-1; abundance: .; v_gene: TRBV29-1; d_gene: .; CDR3nt: TGCAGCGCTCCGGTGAACACTGAAGCTTTCTTT; CDR3aa: CSAPVNTEAFF
j_gene: TRBJ1-3; abundance: .; v_gene: TRBV28; d_gene: TRBD1; CDR3nt: TGTGCCAGCAGTTTATGGAGGGACAGCGGGCCCATATATTTT; CDR3aa: CASSLWRDSGPIYF
j_gene: TRBJ2-7; abundance: .; v_gene: TRBV5-1; d_gene: TRBD2; CDR3nt: TGCGCCAGCAACCAACTAGCGGGAGATACCGAGCAGTACTTC; CDR3aa: CASNQLAGDTEQYF
j_gene: TRBJ2-3; abundance: .; v_gene: TRBV1; d_gene: .; CDR3nt: TGCACCAGCAGCCAAGATCGGGTAGCGGGAGGGCCAGATACGCAGTATTTT; CDR3aa: CTSSQDRVAGGPDTQYF
j_gene: TRBJ2-7; abundance: .; v_gene: TRBV18; d_gene: TRBD1; CDR3nt: TGTGCCAGCTCCTGGACAGGGAACTACGAGCAGTACTTC; CDR3aa: CASSWTGNYEQYF
j_gene: TRBJ1-5; abundance: .; v_gene: TRBV4-1; d_gene: TRBD1; CDR3nt: TGCGCCAGCAGCCAAGAGCCCGGGGACAGGTTGAATCAGCCCCAGCATTTT; CDR3aa: CASSQEPGDRLNQPQHF
j_gene: TRBJ1-3; abundance: few; v_gene: TRBV30; d_gene: TRBD1; CDR3nt: TGTGCCTGGAGCGGGGACAGATCCTCTGGAAACACCATATATTTT; CDR3aa: CAWSGDRSSGNTIYF
j_gene: TRBJ2-1; abundance: .; v_gene: TRBV4-1; d_gene: TRBD2; CDR3nt: TGCGCCAGCAGAAAGTGGCGGGAGGGCCCTAGTGAGCAGTTCTTC; CDR3aa: CASRKWREGPSEQFF
j_gene: TRBJ2-3; abundance: .; v_gene: TRBV30; d_gene: .; CDR3nt: TGTGCCTGTGAAGTAAAGGGGGATGGCACAGATACGCAGTATTTT; CDR3aa: CACEVKGDGTDTQYF
j_gene: TRBJ1-1; abundance: .; v_gene: TRBV5-1; d_gene: .; CDR3nt: TGCGCCAGCAGCTTACGGGAATCGGGGACTGAAGCTTTCTTT; CDR3aa: CASSLRESGTEAFF
j_gene: TRBJ2-1; abundance: .; v_gene: TRBV12-5; d_gene: .; CDR3nt: TGTGCTAGTAGCCTCTATCTTGATCTAAATGAGCAGTTCTTC; CDR3aa: CASSLYLDLNEQFF
j_gene: TRBJ1-5; abundance: few; v_gene: TRBV27; d_gene: TRBD1; CDR3nt: TGTGCCAGCAGTTCCACAGGGGGAGCCAATCAGCCCCAGCATTTT; CDR3aa: CASSSTGGANQPQHF
j_gene: TRBJ2-7; abundance: .; v_gene: TRBV10-1; d_gene: .; CDR3nt: TGCGCCAGCAGTGAGTCCGGGGTAGGTGGCGAGCAGTACTTC; CDR3aa: CASSESGVGGEQYF
j_gene: TRBJ1-4; abundance: .; v_gene: TRBV30; d_gene: .; CDR3nt: TGTGCCTGGTCCCATCAGGGGTCCTCCAATGAAAAACTGTTTTTT; CDR3aa: CAWSHQGSSNEKLFF
j_gene: TRBJ2-1; abundance: few; v_gene: TRBV5-1; d_gene: TRBD1; CDR3nt: TGCGCCAGCAGCCCGCGACAGGGTTGGAATGAGCAGTTCTTC; CDR3aa: CASSPRQGWNEQFF
j_gene: TRBJ1-4; abundance: .; v_gene: TRBV15; d_gene: .; CDR3nt: TGTGCCACCAGCAGAGCCGCCGGGACGGGAGCTGAAAAACTGTTTTTT; CDR3aa: CATSRAAGTGAEKLFF
j_gene: TRBJ1-3; abundance: .; v_gene: TRBV2; d_gene: .; CDR3nt: TGTGCCAGCACCACACAGGGTGGCTCTGGAAACACCATATATTTT; CDR3aa: CASTTQGGSGNTIYF
j_gene: TRBJ2-7; abundance: few; v_gene: TRBV14; d_gene: TRBD1; CDR3nt: TGTGCCAGCAGCCCCTTCCCGGGACAGGGTTACGAGCAGTACTTC; CDR3aa: CASSPFPGQGYEQYF
j_gene: TRBJ1-4; abundance: few; v_gene: TRBV27; d_gene: TRBD1; CDR3nt: TGTGCCAGCAGGGGGACAGGGAACGAAAAACTGTTTTTT; CDR3aa: CASRGTGNEKLFF
j_gene: TRBJ2-1; abundance: .; v_gene: TRBV14; d_gene: TRBD2; CDR3nt: TGTGCCAGTCCGGGACTAGGAAATGAGCAGTTCTTC; CDR3aa: CASPGLGNEQFF
j_gene: TRBJ1-5; abundance: .; v_gene: TRBV4-1; d_gene: .; CDR3nt: TGCGCCAGCAGCCAAGTGGCGAGGGTGTCTTGGCCTCAGCCCCAGCATTTT; CDR3aa: CASSQVARVSWPQPQHF
j_gene: TRBJ2-4; abundance: few; v_gene: TRBV10-3; d_gene: TRBD1; CDR3nt: TGTGCCATCAGTGAGGGACAGGGGGCATTATACATTCAGTACTTC; CDR3aa: CAISEGQGALYIQYF
j_gene: TRBJ2-7; abundance: .; v_gene: TRBV7-2; d_gene: .; CDR3nt: TGTGCCAGCAGCTTCACTCAGGGCTACGAGCAGTACTTC; CDR3aa: CASSFTQGYEQYF
j_gene: TRBJ2-7; abundance: .; v_gene: TRBV13; d_gene: TRBD2; CDR3nt: TGTGCCAGCAGCTTGGGGGGGTACGAGCAGTACTTC; CDR3aa: CASSLGGYEQYF
j_gene: TRBJ1-3; abundance: .; v_gene: TRBV15; d_gene: .; CDR3nt: TGTGCCACCAGCAGGGCCTCCCCGAAGGGGGGAAACACCATATATTTT; CDR3aa: CATSRASPKGGNTIYF
j_gene: TRBJ2-1; abundance: once; v_gene: TRBV2; d_gene: TRBD1; CDR3nt: TGTGCCAGCAAGGGACAGTCGGGCGGTGAGCAGTTCTTC; CDR3aa: CASKGQSGGEQFF
j_gene: TRBJ2-7; abundance: .; v_gene: TRBV5-1; d_gene: TRBD1; CDR3nt: TGCGCCAGCAGCTTCCGGGACAGGGGCCACGAGCAGTACTTC; CDR3aa: CASSFRDRGHEQYF
j_gene: TRBJ2-7; abundance: once; v_gene: TRBV23-1; d_gene: .; CDR3nt: TGCGCCAGCAGTCGTCCGAGCGTCTCCACTCGCGAGCAGTACTTC; CDR3aa: CASSRPSVSTREQYF